This TCR beta chain was recorded in a study of blood T cell repertoires in COVID-19. As for the study in general: Sites in the United States, Italy and Spain provided acute and convalescent COVID-19 samples. The analysed material was cDNA or gDNA that came from T cells, B-cell-depleted T cells, or PBMCs.

Seattle cases were enrolled at active infection and followed longitudinally. In the original analysis: Amplification with reference gene primers provided the estimates of nucleated cell counts. Here immunoSEQ multiplex PCR was the method, and the copy in TCRdb shows in-frame clones only, minus some. Clonal size and the V and J genes are those of that table, whereas D and trimming came from the DNA. This sample has under 250,000 clones; 65% to 90% occur once, and the top ten carry roughly 2.2%. This clone was seen repeatedly, ten times or more. The sequencing input was peripheral blood. This clonotype originated in a woman in her 70s with COVID-19, enrolled during active disease.

CDR3 in DNA: TGTGCCAGCAGCAGGACAGGGGTCGCCTACAATGAGCAGTTCTTC. Amino acid sequence: CASSRTGVAYNEQFF. This chain connects TRBV7-9 to TRBJ2-1; 9 bases match TRBD1. Germline CDR1 reads SEHNR; CDR2 reads FQNEAQ (reference sequence). V lost 5 bases, J lost 2 bases, and 4 bases stayed unmatched. The CDR3 sequence is 15 residues long.